This TCR beta chain stems from a study of long-term antiretroviral therapy in people with HIV. Study-wide background: It was about a decade after the earliest samples that the 2015 immediate-ART recommendation appeared. General observations from the study: Clones that expanded before ART (that is, prior to treatment) dominated the repertoire at all time points.

Researchers report immunoSEQ v3.0 was run at survey level. Clones were read by immunoSEQ multiplex PCR, and TCRdb kept only the in-frame ones, dropping some. In the table there are more than 20,000 clones, about 86% of which are singletons. This clone has a single count. Its antigen is unidentified. Each donor provided at least one pre-ART PBMC sample and at least two post-ART PBMC samples. Trimming shortened V by 0 bases and J by 7 bases, and 10 bases separated the two germline ends. Germline CDR1 LGHNA, CDR2 YNFKEQ. The CDR3 is 13 amino acids. The TCR sequence derives from a woman in her late teens or twenties with HIV. The rearrangement joins TRBV4-2 to TRBJ2-7; D is ambiguous. The specimen comprised unsorted PBMCs, sampled at the start of antiretroviral therapy, before treatment. The DNA for the CDR3 is TGTGCCAGCAGCCAAGACGGTCCAAGGGAGCAGTACTTC. Its translation: CASSQDGPREQYF.